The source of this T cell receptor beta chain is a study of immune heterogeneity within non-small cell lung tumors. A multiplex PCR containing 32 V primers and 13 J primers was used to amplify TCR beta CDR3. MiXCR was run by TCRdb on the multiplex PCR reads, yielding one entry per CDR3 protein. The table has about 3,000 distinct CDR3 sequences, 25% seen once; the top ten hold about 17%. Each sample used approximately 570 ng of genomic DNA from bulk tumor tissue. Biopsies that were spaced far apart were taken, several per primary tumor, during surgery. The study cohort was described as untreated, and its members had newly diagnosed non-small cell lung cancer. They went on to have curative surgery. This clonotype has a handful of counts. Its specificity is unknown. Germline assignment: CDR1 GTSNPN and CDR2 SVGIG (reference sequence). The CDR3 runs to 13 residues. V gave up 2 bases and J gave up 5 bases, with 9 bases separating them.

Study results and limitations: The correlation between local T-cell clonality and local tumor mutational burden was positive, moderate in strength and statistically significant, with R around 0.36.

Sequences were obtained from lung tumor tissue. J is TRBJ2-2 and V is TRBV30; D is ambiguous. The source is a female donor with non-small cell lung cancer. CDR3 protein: CAWSFRYTGELFF. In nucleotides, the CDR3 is TGTGCCTGGAGTTTCCGGTATACCGGGGAGCTGTTTTTT.